This T cell receptor (beta chain) was documented in a study of cytomegalovirus exposure and HLA in healthy donors (dated 2017 in TCRdb). Notes on the research overall: In an earlier analysis of approximately 640 of the donors, 250 to 300 Gb of sequence data and just under 120 million unique TCR beta sequences from about 179 million T cells were reported. Roughly 300 gigabases of sequencing data and around 85 million unique TCR sequences made up an early release that covered over 550 HLA-typed donors. Of the 350 to 450 genotyped donors, 65% to 90% fell in the genetic ancestry cluster associated with self-reported Caucasian donors. The aim of the study was to test whether cataloging public T cell receptors could identify signatures of past pathogen exposure. The study profiled the T cell repertoires of 550 to 700 subjects by immunosequencing and related them to cytomegalovirus serostatus. In addition to the first cohort of 666 subjects, a separate validation cohort of 120 different subjects was used. To predict cytomegalovirus infection status, the study brought together high-throughput TCR immunosequencing, statistical association of individual TCRs with disease status, and machine learning. To study patterns of TCR occurrence, a later analysis re-analyzed previously published TCR beta repertoires from just over 650 donors and added high-resolution HLA genotyping. Rather than drawing on any new phenotypic data, the later analysis identified candidate immune exposures from TCR beta sequences and the way those sequences occurred across donors. In an earlier analysis of 500 to 650 of the donors, high-throughput TCR beta sequencing was used to judge whether each TCR beta V gene segment behaved as functional or pseudogenic. Alongside the repertoire data, information on donor age, sex, ethnicity and CMV serostatus was compiled. In a later genetic analysis, genome-wide SNP genotypes for about 55% of the 666 donors were used, and that subset was treated as a discovery cohort. All discovery cohort repertoires had been generated on a single sequencing platform. Both class I and class II loci were covered by HLA typing, at four-digit resolution. The number of typed donors differed by locus: roughly 620-630 for A, B, C, DRB1 and DQB1; 522 for DQA1; around 610 for DPA1; and about 470 for DPB1. Four to six DR-DQ haplotypes were handled as single units for association and clustering, since linkage in the cohort was strong. Among 398 genotyped donors of the cohort, an average of about 240,000 unique TCR beta nucleotide sequences were sequenced per donor, roughly a sixth of them non-productive.

The study at large found these results: In vitro tests confirmed that a few of the cytomegalovirus-associated TCR beta chains recognize cytomegalovirus antigens. Across donors, most TCR sequences were observed very rarely, whereas some public TCRs were present in many individuals. It was suggested by the authors that the approach could potentially be generalized to other disease states and immunological phenotypes. CMV serostatus was the only immune exposure information available for the cohort. Assigning TCR associations to individual alleles was difficult when HLA alleles, especially DR and DQ, strongly co-occurred. According to a later analysis, parvovirus B19, influenza, CMV and Epstein-Barr virus appeared linked to several top co-occurrence clusters. In an earlier analysis of about 600 of the donors, most TCR beta V segments appeared in productive rearrangements about 87% or about 30% of the time, broadly matching IMGT annotations. In the study, about 150 TCR beta chains were listed as associated with cytomegalovirus. The cohort was sequenced for TCR beta chains only, and without alpha or paired-chain data the features that could be detected were limited. A cluster of highly shared sequence variants was judged likely to be a technical artifact of the sequencing pipeline. A later analysis found that TCR association rates varied across HLA loci, with DRB1 alleles showing the most associated TCRs and HLA-C alleles the fewest. Because the 87-base-pair reads could not distinguish some IMGT-functional V segments, including TRBV6-2 and TRBV6-3, those segments were excluded. Seventeen rarely observed V segments, including chromosome 9 orphons, were excluded from the earlier analysis of a few hundred of the donors because counts were too low. Specific HLA alleles were associated with 16,951 TCR beta sequences at a false discovery rate of 0.05 in a later analysis. V-gene and J-gene trimming of TCR beta chains was associated with a missense DCLRE1C variant in a later genetic analysis, and the association was replicated in an independent cohort. Most CMV-associated TCR beta chains appeared to be HLA-restricted in a later analysis, and the HLA associations seemed to be driven largely by CMV exposure. Because HLA typing was unavailable for some donors at each locus, only the typed subset was used in association tests. A further reported finding was that TCR beta sequences accurately predicted the HLA-A and HLA-B alleles for most subjects in the first cohort. Cytomegalovirus status was reported to be diagnosed by the classifier with high specificity and sensitivity in both the original and validation cohorts. In a later analysis, HLA-associated TCR beta chains were found to be more clonally expanded and to have lower generation probabilities than equally common non-associated chains. In a later genetic analysis, fewer N-insertions in productive TCRs were reported among donors in an Asian-associated ancestry cluster than the roughly 710-donor mean. Linkage disequilibrium might explain the correlated functional status among segregating V segments, but an unknown experimental factor could not be ruled out. Sequencing depth was assumed to be roughly uniform across donors in the presence/absence analyses, though that assumption may not hold.

The cohort comprised some 700 healthy bone marrow donors. All cohort members were sampled while nominally healthy, although unrecorded immune exposures were likely present. The donor was CMV seronegative and belonged to the group of over 350 seronegative cohort members. A peripheral blood sample was provided by each donor, and peripheral blood mononuclear cells were used for TCR beta sequencing. The Qiagen DNeasy Blood Extraction Kit was used to extract genomic DNA from the blood cell samples. About this clone itself: The specificity of this receptor is unknown. The input lacks base qualities; no much larger clone sits a single base away.

Receptor amplification or capture employed the immunoSEQ multiplex PCR assay. A mixture of 60 forward primers for TCR Vbeta segments and 13 reverse primers for TCR Jbeta segments was used in the multiplex PCR. The CDR3 region of rearranged TCR beta genes was amplified from genomic DNA by a multiplex PCR assay. Amplified TCR beta libraries were sequenced as 87-base-pair reads on the Illumina HiSeq System. The study's processing was this. Across the 500 to 850 repertoires, a later analysis counted 80 million or so unique TCR beta chains, some 11 million of which were shared by at least two donors. Raw reads were error-corrected and collapsed into unique sequences with a nearest-neighbor algorithm that merged closely related sequences to remove PCR and sequencing errors. CDR3 sequences were aligned to IMGT reference sequences to assign V, D and J gene segments. Each retained sequence needed at least a six-nucleotide match to both a V gene segment and a J gene segment. Rearrangements were called productive when the CDR3 lacked stop codons and stayed in frame with V and J; all others were non-productive. Following IMGT convention, CDR3 was defined as the stretch from the second conserved V-encoded cysteine up to the conserved J-encoded phenylalanine. The earlier analysis of about 590 of the donors excluded sequences that lacked an unambiguous match to a single V gene segment. An earlier analysis of some 610 of the donors called V segments functional above 56.7% productive rearrangements and segregating when the between-donor standard deviation exceeded 5%. A statistical classification framework was built to diagnose cytomegalovirus status from the catalog of TCR beta chain sequences. In a later analysis, V and J genes were assigned by comparing TCR nucleotide sequences against IMGT/GENE-DB human TR gene sequences. Using the TCRdist pipeline, a later analysis assigned CDR3 sequences along with most-parsimonious VDJ recombination scenarios. In a later analysis, each TCR beta chain was defined by its CDR3 amino acid sequence together with its V-gene family, and reads lacking a unique V-gene family were excluded. To address suspected cross-contamination and a sequencing artifact, a later analysis removed approximately 600 highly shared, low-generation-probability nucleotide sequences. A later analysis calculated a clonal expansion index for each public chain from normalized within-repertoire ranks of inferred template counts. In a later analysis, generation probabilities were computed with a VDJ recombination model fitted to out-of-frame rearrangements, and the resulting probabilities were checked against IGoR. In a later analysis, hypergeometric tests were used to score TCR-TCR, TCR-HLA and TCR-CMV co-occurrence, with a repertoire-size bias correction applied to TCR pairs. A later analysis estimated false discovery rates by permuting HLA or CMV assignments 20 times. A later analysis grouped co-occurring TCRs with DBSCAN, adding TCRdist sequence similarity when clustering within HLA-allele-positive subsets. Co-occurrence clustering excluded repertoires with fewer than 30,000 or more than 120,000 public chains, plus five with anomalous nucleotide sharing. Imported from immuneACCESS, the table was reduced by TCRdb to in-frame sequences with V and J called. These copies leave out some clones; in studies compared against another copy, an unresolved V gene accounts for under half, and the cause of the remainder is not known. V, J and clone size derive from that table, while D and trimming were established from the DNA sequence. Present in this sample are about 140,000 clones, over 75% of which were seen just once. The ten largest clones take up about 2.4% of the sample.

The CDR3 starts with the cysteine, ends with the phenylalanine, and has 15 residues. This entry keeps only the CDR3 DNA: 45 bases, framed from base 1. For CDR1 and CDR2, the germline V gene lists MDHEN and SYDVKM. Between the V and J ends, shortened by 5 bases and 7 bases respectively, the junction contains 17 bases. The sample taken for sequencing was PBMCs. The sequence is built from TRBV28 and TRBJ1-4; the D gene lacks a confident call. The clonotype comes from a man aged 50 or older in good health and CMV-seronegative. The DNA sequence is as follows: TGTGCCAGCAGTGCCCAGGTCCCGCAAGGTGAAAAACTGTTTTTT. Its protein product is CASSAQVPQGEKLFF.